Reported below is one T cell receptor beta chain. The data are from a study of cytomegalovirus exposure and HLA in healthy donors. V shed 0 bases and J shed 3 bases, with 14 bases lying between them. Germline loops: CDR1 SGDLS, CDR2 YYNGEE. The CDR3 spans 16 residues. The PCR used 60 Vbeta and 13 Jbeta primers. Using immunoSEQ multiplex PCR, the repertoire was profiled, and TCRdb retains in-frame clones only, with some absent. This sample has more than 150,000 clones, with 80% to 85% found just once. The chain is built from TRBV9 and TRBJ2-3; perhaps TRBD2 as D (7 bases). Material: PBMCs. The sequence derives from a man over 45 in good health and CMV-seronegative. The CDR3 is CASSVGVGGQTDTQYF. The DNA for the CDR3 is TGTGCCAGCAGCGTAGGTGTCGGGGGGCAGACAGATACGCAGTATTTT. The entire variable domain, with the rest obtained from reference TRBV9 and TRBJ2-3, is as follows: DSGVTQTPKHLITATGQRVTLRCSPRSGDLSVYWYQQSLDQGLQFLIQYYNGEERAKGNILERFSAQQFPDLHSELNLSSLELGDSALYFCASSVGVGGQTDTQYFGPGTRLTVL.